This TCR beta chain was obtained from a study of blood T cell repertoires in COVID-19. Some clones are missing from TCRdb's copy, which holds only in-frame ones; the method was immunoSEQ multiplex PCR. The profile covers approximately 130,000 clones, with around 83% appearing a single time and 5.5% to 6.5% taken by the ten largest. Germline CDR1 and CDR2: LGHDT and YNNKEL (reference sequence). This CDR3 region has 13 residues. Trimming removed 1 base at V and 10 bases at J, with 13 bases between. The V and J genes are TRBV3-1 (or the pseudogene TRBV3-2) and TRBJ1-1; D not certain. This TCR came from a man of 80 years or more with active or convalescent COVID-19. The sample comprised peripheral blood. The CDR3 DNA sequence: TGTGCCAGCAGCCAAGTGGCGGGGAAAGGAGCTTTCTTT. This codes for CASSQVAGKGAFF.